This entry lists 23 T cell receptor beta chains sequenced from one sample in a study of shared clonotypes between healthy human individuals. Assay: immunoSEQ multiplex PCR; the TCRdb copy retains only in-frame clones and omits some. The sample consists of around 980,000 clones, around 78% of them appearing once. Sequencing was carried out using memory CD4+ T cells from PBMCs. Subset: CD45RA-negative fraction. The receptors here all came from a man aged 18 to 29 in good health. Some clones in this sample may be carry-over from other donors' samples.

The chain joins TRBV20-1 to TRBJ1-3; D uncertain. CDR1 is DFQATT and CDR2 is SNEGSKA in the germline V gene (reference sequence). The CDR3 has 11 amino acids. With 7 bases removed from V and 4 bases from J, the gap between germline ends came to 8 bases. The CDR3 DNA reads TGCAGTGTTGAGCGAGGAAACACCATATATTTT. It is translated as CSVERGNTIYF.

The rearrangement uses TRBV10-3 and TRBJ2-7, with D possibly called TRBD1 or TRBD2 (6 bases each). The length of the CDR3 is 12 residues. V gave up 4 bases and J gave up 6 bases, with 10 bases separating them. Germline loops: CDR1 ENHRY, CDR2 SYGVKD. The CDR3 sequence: CAISGGAVEQYF. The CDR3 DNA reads TGTGCCATCAGTGGGGGGGCGGTCGAGCAGTACTTC.

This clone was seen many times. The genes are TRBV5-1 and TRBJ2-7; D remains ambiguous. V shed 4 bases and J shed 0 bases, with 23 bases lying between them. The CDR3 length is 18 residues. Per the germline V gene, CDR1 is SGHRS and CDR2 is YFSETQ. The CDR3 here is CASSLTPSGHAYSYEQYF. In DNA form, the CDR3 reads TGCGCCAGCAGCCTAACTCCGTCCGGCCACGCTTACTCCTACGAGCAGTACTTC.

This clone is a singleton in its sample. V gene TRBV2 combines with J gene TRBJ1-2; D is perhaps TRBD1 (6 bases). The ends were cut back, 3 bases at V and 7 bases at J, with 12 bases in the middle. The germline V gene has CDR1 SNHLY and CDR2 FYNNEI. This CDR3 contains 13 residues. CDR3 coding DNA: TGTGCCAGCAGTGACCTAACAGGGTCTGGCTACACCTTC. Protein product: CASSDLTGSGYTF.

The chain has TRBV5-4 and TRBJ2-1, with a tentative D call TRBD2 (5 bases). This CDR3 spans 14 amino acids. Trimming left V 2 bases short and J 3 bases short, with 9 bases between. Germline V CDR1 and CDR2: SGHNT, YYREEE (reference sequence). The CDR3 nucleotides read TGTGCCAGCAGCTTCGCCGGAGGCTACAATGAGCAGTTCTTC. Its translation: CASSFAGGYNEQFF.

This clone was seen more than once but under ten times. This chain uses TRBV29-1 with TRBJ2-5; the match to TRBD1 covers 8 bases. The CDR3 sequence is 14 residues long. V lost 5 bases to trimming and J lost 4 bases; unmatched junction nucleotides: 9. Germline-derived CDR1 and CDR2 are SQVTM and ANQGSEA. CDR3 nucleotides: TGCAGCGTTAGGACAGGGCAGGGGCTAGAGACCCAGTACTTC. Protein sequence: CSVRTGQGLETQYF.

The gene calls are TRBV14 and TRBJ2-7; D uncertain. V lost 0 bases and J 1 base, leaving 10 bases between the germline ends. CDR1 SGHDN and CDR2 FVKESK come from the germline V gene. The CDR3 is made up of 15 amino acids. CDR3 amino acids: CASSQDESISYEQYF. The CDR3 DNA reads TGTGCCAGCAGCCAAGACGAATCAATTTCCTACGAGCAGTACTTC.

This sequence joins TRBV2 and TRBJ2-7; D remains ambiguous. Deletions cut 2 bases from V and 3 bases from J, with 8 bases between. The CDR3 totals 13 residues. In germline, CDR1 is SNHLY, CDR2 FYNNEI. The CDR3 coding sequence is TGTGCCAGCAGTGAATTGCGTAACTACGAGCAGTACTTC. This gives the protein CASSELRNYEQYF.

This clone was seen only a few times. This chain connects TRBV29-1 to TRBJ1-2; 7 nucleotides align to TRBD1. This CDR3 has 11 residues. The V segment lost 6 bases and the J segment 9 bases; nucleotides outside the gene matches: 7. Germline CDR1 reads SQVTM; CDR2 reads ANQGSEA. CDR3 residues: CSVYDRASYTF. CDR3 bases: TGCAGCGTGTATGACAGGGCTAGCTACACCTTC.

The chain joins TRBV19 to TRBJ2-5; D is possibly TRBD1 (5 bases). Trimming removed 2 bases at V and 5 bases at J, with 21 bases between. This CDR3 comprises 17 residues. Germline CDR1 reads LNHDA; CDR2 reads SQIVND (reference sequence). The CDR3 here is CASSISSGASGGETQYF. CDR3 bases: TGTGCCAGTAGTATAAGTTCTGGGGCCTCGGGTGGGGAGACCCAGTACTTC.

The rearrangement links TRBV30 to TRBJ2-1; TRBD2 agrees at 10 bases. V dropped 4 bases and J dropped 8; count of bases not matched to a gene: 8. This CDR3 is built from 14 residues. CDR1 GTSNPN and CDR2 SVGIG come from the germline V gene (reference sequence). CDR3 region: CAWMSSSGSHEQFF. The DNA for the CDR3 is TGTGCCTGGATGTCGTCTAGCGGGAGCCATGAGCAGTTCTTC.

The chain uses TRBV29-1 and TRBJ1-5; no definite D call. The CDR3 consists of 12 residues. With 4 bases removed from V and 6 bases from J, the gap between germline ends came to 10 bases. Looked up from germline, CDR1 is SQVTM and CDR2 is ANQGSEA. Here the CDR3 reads CSVGNYGQPQHF. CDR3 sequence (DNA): TGCAGCGTTGGAAACTACGGTCAGCCCCAGCATTTT.

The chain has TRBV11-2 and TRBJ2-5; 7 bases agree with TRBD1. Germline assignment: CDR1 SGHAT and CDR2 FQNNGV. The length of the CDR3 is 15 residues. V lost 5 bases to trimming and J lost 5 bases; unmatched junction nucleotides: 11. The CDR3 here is CASSPRQGVWETQYF. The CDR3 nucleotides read TGTGCCAGCAGCCCGCGACAGGGTGTATGGGAGACCCAGTACTTC.

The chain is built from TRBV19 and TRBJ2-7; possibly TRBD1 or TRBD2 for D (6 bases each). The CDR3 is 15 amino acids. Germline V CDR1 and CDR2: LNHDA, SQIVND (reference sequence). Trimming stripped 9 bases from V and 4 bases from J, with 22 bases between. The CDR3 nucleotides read TGTGCCAGCTCGACGGCGGGACAAGGTCGGTACGAGCAGTACTTC. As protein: CASSTAGQGRYEQYF.

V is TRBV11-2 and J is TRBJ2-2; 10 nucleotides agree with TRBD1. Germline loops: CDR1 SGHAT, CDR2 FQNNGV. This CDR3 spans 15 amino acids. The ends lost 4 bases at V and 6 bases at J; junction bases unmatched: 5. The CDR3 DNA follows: TGTGCCAGCAGCTGGTCCGGGACAGGGGCCGGGGAGCTGTTTTTT. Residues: CASSWSGTGAGELFF.

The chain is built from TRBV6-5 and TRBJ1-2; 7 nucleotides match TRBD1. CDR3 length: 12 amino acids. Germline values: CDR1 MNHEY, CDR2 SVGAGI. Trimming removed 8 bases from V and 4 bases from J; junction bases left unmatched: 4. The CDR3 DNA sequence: TGTGCCAGCGGAGGACAGGTCTATGGCTACACCTTC. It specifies CASGGQVYGYTF.

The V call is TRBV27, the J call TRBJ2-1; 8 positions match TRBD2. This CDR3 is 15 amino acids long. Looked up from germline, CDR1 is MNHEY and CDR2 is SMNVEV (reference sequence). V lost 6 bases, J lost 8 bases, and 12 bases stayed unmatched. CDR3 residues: CASSPRGGGMDEQFF. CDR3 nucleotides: TGTGCCAGCAGCCCCCGGGGGGGCGGGATGGATGAGCAGTTCTTC.

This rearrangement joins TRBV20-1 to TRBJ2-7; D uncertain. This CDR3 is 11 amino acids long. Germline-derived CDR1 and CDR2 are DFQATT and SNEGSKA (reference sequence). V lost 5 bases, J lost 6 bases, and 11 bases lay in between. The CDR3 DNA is TGCAGTGCTCTCCCCCTGGGCGAGCAGTACTTC. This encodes CSALPLGEQYF.

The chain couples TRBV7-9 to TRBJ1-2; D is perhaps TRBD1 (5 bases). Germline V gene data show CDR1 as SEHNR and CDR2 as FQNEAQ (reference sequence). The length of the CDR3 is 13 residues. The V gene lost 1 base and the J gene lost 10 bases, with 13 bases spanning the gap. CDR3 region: CASSLGQPGPYTF. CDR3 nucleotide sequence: TGTGCCAGCAGCTTAGGACAGCCCGGACCCTACACCTTC.

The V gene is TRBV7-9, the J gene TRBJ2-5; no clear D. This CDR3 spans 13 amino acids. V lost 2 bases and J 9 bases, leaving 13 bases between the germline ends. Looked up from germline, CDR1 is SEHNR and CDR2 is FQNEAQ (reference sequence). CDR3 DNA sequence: TGTGCCAGCAGCTTATTCAACCCTGGGGCCCAGTACTTC. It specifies CASSLFNPGAQYF.

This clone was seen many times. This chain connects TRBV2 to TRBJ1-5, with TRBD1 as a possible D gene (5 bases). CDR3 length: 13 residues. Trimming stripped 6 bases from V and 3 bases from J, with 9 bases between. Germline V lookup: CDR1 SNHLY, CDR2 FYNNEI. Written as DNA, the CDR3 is TGTGCCAGCAGACGGGACCACAATCAGCCCCAGCATTTT. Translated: CASRRDHNQPQHF.

In nucleotides, the CDR3 is TGTGCCAGCAGCTTACGGGGACAGGGCAACAATGAGCAGTTCTTC. This encodes CASSLRGQGNNEQFF. This chain connects TRBV7-6 to TRBJ2-1; 9 nucleotides agree with TRBD1. This CDR3 spans 15 amino acids. The germline gives CDR1 SGHVS, CDR2 FNYEAQ. V was clipped by 2 bases and J by 5 bases; unmatched bases: 4.

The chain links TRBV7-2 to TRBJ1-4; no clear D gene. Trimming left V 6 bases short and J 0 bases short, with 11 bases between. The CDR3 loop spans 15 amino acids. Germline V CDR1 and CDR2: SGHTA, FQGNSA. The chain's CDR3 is CASRLQLATNEKLFF. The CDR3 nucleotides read TGTGCCAGCAGACTACAGTTAGCAACTAATGAAAAACTGTTTTTT.